The entry that follows covers one T cell receptor (beta chain) sequence. This entry belongs to a study of blood T cell repertoires in COVID-19. Study at large: Samples of COVID-19 (acute and convalescent) were obtained from the United States, Italy and Spain.

In the authors' workflow: Estimation of nucleated cell counts relied on the amplification of reference gene primers. Data came from immunoSEQ multiplex PCR; TCRdb stores just in-frame clones and leaves some out. V and J calls and clone size come straight from that table; D and trimming were deduced from the DNA. Of hundreds of thousands of clones listed, roughly 80% are singletons. Cohorts were based on clinical histories the participants reported. Sequencing input: PBMCs or T cells enriched from blood (not recorded which). The receptor comes from a woman between 35 and 50 years old who had been exposed to COVID-19.

The CDR3 nucleotides are TGTGCCAGCAGTCCAGACAGGGGTGGAACTGAAGCTTTCTTT. Its protein is CASSPDRGGTEAFF. This rearrangement joins TRBV7-6 to TRBJ1-1, with 8 positions matching TRBD1. J was trimmed by 5 bases and V by 6 bases; bases with no gene match: 8. The CDR3 sequence is 14 residues long. CDR1 is SGHVS and CDR2 is FNYEAQ in the germline V gene.